Detailed here is one TCR beta chain. This record comes from a study of OX40 agonist ivuxolimab in advanced cancers. Study details: A history of anti-PD-1, anti-PD-L1 or anti-CTLA-4 therapy was acceptable, and approximately 40% had some.

Unmatched junction bases numbered 7, after V lost 5 bases and J lost 5 bases. The length of the CDR3 is 14 residues. Germline V gives CDR1 SGHNT, CDR2 YENEEA. This table comes from immunoSEQ multiplex PCR, and its TCRdb copy is limited to in-frame clones, with some not included. Of about 80,000 clones in the sample, nearly 95% were seen once. The specimen was CD4+ or CD8+ T cells sorted from blood, collected in a trial of the OX40 agonist ivuxolimab. The rearrangement links TRBV11-3 to TRBJ2-7, with 9 bases aligning to TRBD2. The clonotype originates from an adult with an advanced solid tumor such as melanoma, head and neck, liver or kidney cancer. The CDR3, as DNA: TGTGCCAGCAGCCTTACTAGCGGGTCTGACGAGCAGTACTTC. Translating it yields CASSLTSGSDEQYF. Using reference TRBV11-3 and TRBJ2-7 for the parts outside the CDR3, the full variable domain is EAGVVQSPRYKIIEKKQPVAFWCNPISGHNTLYWYLQNLGQGPELLIRYENEEAVDDSQLPKDRFSAERLKGVDSTLKIQPAELGDSAVYLCASSLTSGSDEQYFGPGTRLTVT.